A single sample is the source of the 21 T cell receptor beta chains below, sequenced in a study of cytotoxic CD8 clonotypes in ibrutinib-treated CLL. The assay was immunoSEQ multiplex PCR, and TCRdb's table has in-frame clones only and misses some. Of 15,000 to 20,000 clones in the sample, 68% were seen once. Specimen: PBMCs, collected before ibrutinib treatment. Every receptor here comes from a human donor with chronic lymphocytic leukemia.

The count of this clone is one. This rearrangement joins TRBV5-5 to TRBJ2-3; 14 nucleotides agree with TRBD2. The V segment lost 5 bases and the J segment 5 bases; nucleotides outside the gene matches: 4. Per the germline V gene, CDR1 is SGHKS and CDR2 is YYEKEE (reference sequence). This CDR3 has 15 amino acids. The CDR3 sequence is CASRDGTSGGDTQYF. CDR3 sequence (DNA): TGTGCCAGCAGGGACGGGACTAGCGGGGGAGATACGCAGTATTTT. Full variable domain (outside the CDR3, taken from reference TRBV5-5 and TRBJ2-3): DAGVTQSPTHLIKTRGQQVTLRCSPISGHKSVSWYQQVLGQGPQFIFQYYEKEERGRGNFPDRFSARQFPNYSSELNVNALLLGDSALYLCASRDGTSGGDTQYFGPGTRLTVL.

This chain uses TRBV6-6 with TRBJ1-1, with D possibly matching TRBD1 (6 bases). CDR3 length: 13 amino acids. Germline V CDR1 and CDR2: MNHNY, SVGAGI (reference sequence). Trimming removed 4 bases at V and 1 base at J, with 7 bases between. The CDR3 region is CASSWTENTEAFF. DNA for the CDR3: TGTGCCAGCAGTTGGACAGAGAACACTGAAGCTTTCTTT.

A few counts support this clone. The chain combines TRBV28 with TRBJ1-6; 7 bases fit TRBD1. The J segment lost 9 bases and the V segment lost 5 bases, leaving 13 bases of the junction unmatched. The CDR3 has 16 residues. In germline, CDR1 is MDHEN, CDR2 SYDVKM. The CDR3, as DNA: TGTGCCAGCAGTATCCTTACGACAGGGCGGGCTTCACCCCTCCACTTT. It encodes CASSILTTGRASPLHF.

The CDR3 here is CASSLRGPGWWTGELFF. The CDR3 DNA reads TGTGCCAGCAGCTTAAGAGGGCCAGGGTGGTGGACCGGGGAGCTGTTTTTT. The chain links TRBV7-2 to TRBJ2-2; D possibly uses TRBD1 or TRBD2 (5 bases each). The CDR3 sequence is 17 residues long. Trimming took 2 bases from V and 5 from J, leaving 18 bases between them. Germline-derived CDR1 and CDR2 are SGHTA and FQGNSA.

CDR3 coding DNA: TGTGCCAGCTCACCAACAAAAAACGACTTATCCGAGCAGTACTTC. This encodes CASSPTKNDLSEQYF. The V call is TRBV18, the J call TRBJ2-7; no clear D. Germline V lookup: CDR1 KGHSH, CDR2 LQKENI. Trimming cost V 2 bases and J 6 bases, with 17 bases left between them. There are 15 residues in the CDR3.

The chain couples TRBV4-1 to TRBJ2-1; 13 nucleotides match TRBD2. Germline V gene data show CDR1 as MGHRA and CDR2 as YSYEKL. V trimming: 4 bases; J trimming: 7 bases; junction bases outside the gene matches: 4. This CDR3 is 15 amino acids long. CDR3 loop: CASSPLAGGHNEQFF. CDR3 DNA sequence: TGCGCCAGCAGCCCACTAGCGGGGGGGCATAATGAGCAGTTCTTC.

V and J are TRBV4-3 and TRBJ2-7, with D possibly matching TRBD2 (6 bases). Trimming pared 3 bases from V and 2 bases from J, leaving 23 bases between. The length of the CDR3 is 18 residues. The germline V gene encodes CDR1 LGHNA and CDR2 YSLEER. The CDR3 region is CASSHSPAPPGLTYEQYF. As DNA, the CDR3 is TGCGCCAGCAGCCATTCCCCGGCCCCCCCAGGACTAACCTACGAGCAGTACTTC.

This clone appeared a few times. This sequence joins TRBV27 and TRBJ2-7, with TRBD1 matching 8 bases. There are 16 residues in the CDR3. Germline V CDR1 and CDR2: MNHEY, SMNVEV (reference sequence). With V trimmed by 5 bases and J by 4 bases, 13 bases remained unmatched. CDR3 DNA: TGTGCCAGCAGTCCCCATGAGGCAGGGGGCGGGTACGAGCAGTACTTC. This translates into CASSPHEAGGGYEQYF.

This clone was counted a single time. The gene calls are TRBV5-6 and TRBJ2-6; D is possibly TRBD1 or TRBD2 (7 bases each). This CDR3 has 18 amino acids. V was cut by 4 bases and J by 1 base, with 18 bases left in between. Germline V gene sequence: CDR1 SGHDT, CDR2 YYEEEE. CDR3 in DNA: TGTGCCAGCAGCGATTTTGACAGGGAGGGGTCTGGGGCCAACGTCCTGACTTTC. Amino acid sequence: CASSDFDREGSGANVLTF.

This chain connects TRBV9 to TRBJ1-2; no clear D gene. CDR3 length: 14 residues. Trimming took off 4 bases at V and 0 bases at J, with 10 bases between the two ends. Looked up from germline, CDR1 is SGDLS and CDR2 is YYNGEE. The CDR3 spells CASSYALANYGYTF. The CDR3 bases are TGTGCCAGCAGCTACGCCCTAGCTAACTATGGCTACACCTTC.

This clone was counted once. The CDR3 spells CASSLATAGSLTDTQYF. CDR3 nucleotide sequence: TGTGCCAGCAGCTTAGCAACGGCGGGGAGTCTCACAGATACGCAGTATTTT. The chain joins TRBV4-2 to TRBJ2-3; TRBD2 might be the D (6 bases). Germline V gives CDR1 LGHNA, CDR2 YNFKEQ. This CDR3 is 17 amino acids long. V was trimmed by 5 bases and J by 2 bases, leaving 20 bases between them.

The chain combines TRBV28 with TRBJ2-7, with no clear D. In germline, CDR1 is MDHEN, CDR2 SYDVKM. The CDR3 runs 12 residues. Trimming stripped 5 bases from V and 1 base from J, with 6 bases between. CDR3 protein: CASSVGSYEQYF. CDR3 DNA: TGTGCCAGCAGTGTAGGTTCCTACGAGCAGTACTTC.

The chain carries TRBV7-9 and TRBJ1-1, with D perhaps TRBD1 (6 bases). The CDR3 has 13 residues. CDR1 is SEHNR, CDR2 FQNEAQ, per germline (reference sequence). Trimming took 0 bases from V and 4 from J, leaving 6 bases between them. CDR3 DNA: TGTGCCAGCAGCTTAGCCAGGGGCACTGAAGCTTTCTTT. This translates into CASSLARGTEAFF.

The CDR3 nucleotides are TGTGCCAGCAGCCTCGTCCGAGGGTTGATTCTCTACGAGCAGTACTTC. This gives the protein CASSLVRGLILYEQYF. The rearrangement joins TRBV28 to TRBJ2-7; tentatively, D is TRBD2 (5 bases). Trimming shortened V by 6 bases and J by 3 bases, and 21 bases separated the two germline ends. Germline CDR1 reads MDHEN; CDR2 reads SYDVKM. The CDR3 has 16 amino acids.

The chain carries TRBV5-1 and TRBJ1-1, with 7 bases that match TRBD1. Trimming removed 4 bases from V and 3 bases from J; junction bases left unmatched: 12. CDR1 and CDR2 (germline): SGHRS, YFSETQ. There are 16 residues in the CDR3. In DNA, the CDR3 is TGCGCCAGCAGCCTACAAAACAGGGGCGGGGACACTGAAGCTTTCTTT. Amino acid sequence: CASSLQNRGGDTEAFF.

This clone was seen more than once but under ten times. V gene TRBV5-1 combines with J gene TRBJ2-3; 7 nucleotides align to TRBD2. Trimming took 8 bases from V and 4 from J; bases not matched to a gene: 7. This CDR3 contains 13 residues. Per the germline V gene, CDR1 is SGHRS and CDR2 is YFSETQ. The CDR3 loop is CASGTGGADTQYF. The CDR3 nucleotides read TGCGCCAGTGGTACTGGGGGGGCAGATACGCAGTATTTT.

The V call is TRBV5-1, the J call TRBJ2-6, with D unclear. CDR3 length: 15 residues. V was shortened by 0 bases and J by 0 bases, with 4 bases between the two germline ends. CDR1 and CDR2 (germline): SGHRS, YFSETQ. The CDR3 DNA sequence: TGCGCCAGCAGCTTGGGACTCTCTGGGGCCAACGTCCTGACTTTC. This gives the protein CASSLGLSGANVLTF.

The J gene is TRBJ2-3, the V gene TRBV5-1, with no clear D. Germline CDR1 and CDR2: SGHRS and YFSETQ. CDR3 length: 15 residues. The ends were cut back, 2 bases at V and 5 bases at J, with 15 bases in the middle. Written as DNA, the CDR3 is TGCGCCAGCAGCTTCACGGCCGAAAAACGAGATACGCAGTATTTT. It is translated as CASSFTAEKRDTQYF.

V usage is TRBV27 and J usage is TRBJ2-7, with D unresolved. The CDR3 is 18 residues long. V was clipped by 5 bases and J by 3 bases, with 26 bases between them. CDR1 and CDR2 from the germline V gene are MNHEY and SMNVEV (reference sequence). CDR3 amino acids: CASSRHPPRPESGYEQYF. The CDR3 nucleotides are TGTGCCAGCAGTCGCCACCCTCCCCGGCCGGAGTCAGGCTACGAGCAGTACTTC.

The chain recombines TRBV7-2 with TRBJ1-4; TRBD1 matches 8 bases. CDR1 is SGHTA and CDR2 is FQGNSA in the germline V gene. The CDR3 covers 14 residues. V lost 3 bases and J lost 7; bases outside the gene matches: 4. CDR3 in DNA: TGTGCCAGCAGCTTCCAGGGGGCGGGTGAAAAACTGTTTTTT. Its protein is CASSFQGAGEKLFF.

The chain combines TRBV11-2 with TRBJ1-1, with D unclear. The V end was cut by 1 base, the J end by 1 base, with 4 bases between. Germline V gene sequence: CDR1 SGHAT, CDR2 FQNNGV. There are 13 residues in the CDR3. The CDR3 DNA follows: TGTGCCAGCAGCTTAGGCCGGAACACTGAAGCTTTCTTT. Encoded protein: CASSLGRNTEAFF.